These 18 T cell receptor beta chains were all obtained from the same sample, sequenced in a study of CD8+CD57+ T cells in acquired aplastic anemia. TCR beta VDJ and CDR3 profiling used genomic DNA as template. A single record per CDR3 protein comes from TCRdb applying MiXCR to the reads. The sample holds about 190,000 distinct CDR3 sequences, 54% seen once. Sequenced material: sorted CD4+, CD8+, or CD8+CD57+ T cells (not recorded which) from PBMCs. Source of these receptors: a human donor in good health, serving as a control.

This clonotype was detected many times. The CDR3 is CSATPIQDGNYGYTF. The CDR3 DNA reads TGCAGTGCTACCCCCATCCAGGACGGAAACTATGGCTACACCTTC. The chain carries TRBV20-1 and TRBJ1-2, with D uncertain. From germline, CDR1 is DFQATT and CDR2 SNEGSKA (reference sequence). The CDR3 has 15 residues. Trimming cost V 4 bases and J 2 bases, with 17 bases left between them.

This clonotype has ten or more counts. This sequence joins TRBV4-3 and TRBJ1-6; D not resolved. Germline loops: CDR1 LGHNA, CDR2 YSLEER. V gave up 0 bases and J gave up 0 bases, with 12 bases separating them. CDR3 length equals 18 residues. The CDR3 DNA is TGCGCCAGCAGCCAAGAAGCAGGTAGCTCCTCCTATAATTCACCCCTCCACTTT. It yields the protein CASSQEAGSSSYNSPLHF.

At least ten counts were recorded for this clonotype. The genes are TRBV5-1 and TRBJ1-3; D is perhaps TRBD1 (6 bases). Germline V CDR1 and CDR2: SGHRS, YFSETQ. The CDR3 is 14 amino acids. Trimming stripped 4 bases from V and 0 bases from J, with 8 bases between. CDR3 nucleotide sequence: TGCGCCAGCAGCCGACAGGACTCTGGAAACACCATATATTTT. It codes for CASSRQDSGNTIYF. The full variable domain, its missing parts supplied by reference TRBV5-1 and TRBJ1-3, is KAGVTQTPRYLIKTRGQQVTLSCSPISGHRSVSWYQQTPGQGLQFLFEYFSETQRNKGNFPGRFSGRQFSNSRSEMNVSTLELGDSALYLCASSRQDSGNTIYFGEGSWLTVV.

This clonotype has ten or more counts. The rearrangement uses TRBV7-9 and TRBJ2-2, with 11 bases aligning to TRBD2. This CDR3 has 18 residues. With V trimmed by 5 bases and J by 0 bases, 8 bases remained unmatched. Germline CDR1 reads SEHNR; CDR2 reads FQNEAQ (reference sequence). CDR3 region: CASSPRLAGPPNTGELFF. The CDR3 bases are TGTGCCAGCAGCCCCCGACTAGCGGGGCCTCCGAACACCGGGGAGCTGTTTTTT.

In its sample, this clonotype was seen once. The gene calls are TRBV29-1 and TRBJ1-6; 7 nucleotides align to TRBD1. The germline V gene encodes CDR1 SQVTM and CDR2 ANQGSEA. CDR3 length equals 15 residues. The ends lost 4 bases at V and 7 bases at J; junction bases unmatched: 10. CDR3 sequence (DNA): TGCAGCGTTGCATCTTCCGGGACAGAGAATTCACCCCTCCACTTT. Its protein is CSVASSGTENSPLHF.

V is TRBV9 and J is TRBJ2-7, with 9 bases that match TRBD2. The CDR3 extends over 14 amino acids. The J segment lost 5 bases and the V segment lost 4 bases, leaving 7 bases of the junction unmatched. In germline, CDR1 is SGDLS, CDR2 YYNGEE. In DNA, the CDR3 is TGTGCCAGCAGCCCACGACTAGCGGACAACGAGCAGTACGTC. Translation: CASSPRLADNEQYV.

About this clonotype itself: A read error may produce the germline difference seen at one junction end. This chain connects TRBV5-5 to TRBJ1-1; 7 nucleotides agree with TRBD1. This CDR3 is built from 15 residues. Germline V CDR1 and CDR2: SGHKS, YYEKEE (reference sequence). Here the CDR3 DNA reads TGCGCCAGCACTTCGGGGACAGCAATGAACACTGAAGCTTTCTTT. Protein: CASTSGTAMNTEAFF.

This clonotype was seen many times. J is TRBJ1-5 and V is TRBV6-1; TRBD1 matches 11 bases. The CDR3 consists of 16 residues. Per germline, CDR1 MNHNS and CDR2 SASEGT. V shed 1 base, J shed 4 bases, and the junction held 3 bases outside the gene matches. Written as DNA, the CDR3 is TGTGCCAGCAGTGAAGACCGGGACAGGGGGAATCAGCCCCAGCATTTT. Translation gives CASSEDRDRGNQPQHF.

In its sample, this clonotype was seen many times. This chain joins TRBV5-8 and TRBJ2-2; TRBD2 might be the D (6 bases). Germline V lookup: CDR1 SGHTS, CDR2 YDEGEE. The CDR3 length is 14 residues. Trimming cost V 4 bases and J 4 bases, with 11 bases left between them. CDR3 sequence: CASSPGGPTGELFF. The CDR3 DNA follows: TGTGCCAGCAGCCCCGGAGGGCCCACCGGGGAGCTGTTTTTT.

The V call is TRBV12-3 or TRBV12-4, the J call TRBJ1-2, with TRBD1 as a possible D gene (6 bases). This CDR3 contains 12 residues. With 2 bases removed from V and 12 bases from J, the gap between germline ends came to 13 bases. The CDR3 bases are TGTGCCAGCAGTTTACTACAGGGCCAAGACACCTTC. This sequence encodes CASSLLQGQDTF.

Comments on this clonotype: Its ends do not fully match the called genes, so a read error is possible. The rearrangement joins TRBV7-2 to TRBJ2-7, with D perhaps matching TRBD2 (6 bases). Per germline, CDR1 SGHTA and CDR2 FQGNSA. The CDR3 runs 14 residues. The CDR3: CASSLTGSSYEQHF. CDR3 nucleotide sequence: TGTGCCAGCAGTTTAACCGGGAGCTCCTACGAGCAGCACTTC.

This clonotype has just a few counts. This sequence joins TRBV28 and TRBJ1-3; the D is unclear. V was trimmed by 5 bases and J by 2 bases, leaving 16 bases between them. Germline V gene lookup returns CDR1 MDHEN and CDR2 SYDVKM. The CDR3 sequence is 16 residues long. The DNA of the CDR3 is TGTGCCAGCAGTCTTACCTACACCTCCCCTGGAAACACCATATATTTT. It translates to CASSLTYTSPGNTIYF.

Ten or more counts support this clonotype. CDR3 in amino acids: CASSQAGGGGSSSYYEQYF. Written as DNA, the CDR3 is TGTGCCAGCAGCCAAGCTGGGGGCGGGGGGTCCTCCTCCTACTACGAGCAGTACTTC. The J gene is TRBJ2-7, the V gene TRBV4-2; 8 nucleotides align to TRBD2. Germline CDR1 is LGHNA and CDR2 is YNFKEQ. Trimming removed 1 base from V and 3 bases from J; junction bases left unmatched: 17. The CDR3 loop spans 19 amino acids.

With regard to this clonotype: Since a much larger clone is just one base distant, this may be a read error. The chain recombines TRBV3-1 with TRBJ1-1; D might be TRBD1 (5 bases). There are 13 residues in the CDR3. Germline loops: CDR1 LGHDT, CDR2 YNNKEL (reference sequence). Trimming removed 7 bases at V and 0 bases at J, with 9 bases between. CDR3 amino acids: CASTRQLNTEAFF. The DNA of the CDR3 is TGTGCCAGCACCCGACAGCTGAACACTGAAGCTTTCTTT.

The chain employs TRBV20-1 and TRBJ2-7; weak D call: TRBD1 (6 bases). The germline V and J ends were trimmed by 7 bases and 4 bases, with 20 bases remaining between them. Germline CDR1 DFQATT, CDR2 SNEGSKA (reference sequence). The CDR3 is 14 residues long. The CDR3 protein is CSVVTGRGMYEQYF. The DNA for the CDR3 is TGCAGTGTTGTGACAGGCCGAGGAATGTACGAGCAGTACTTC.

This clonotype was seen many times. The chain combines TRBV6-6 with TRBJ2-5; D may be TRBD1 or TRBD2 (6 bases each). V was shortened by 6 bases and J by 1 base, with 12 bases between the two germline ends. The CDR3 contains 14 residues. CDR1 MNHNY and CDR2 SVGAGI come from the germline V gene (reference sequence). The CDR3 loop reads CASRTGALQETQYF. Written as DNA, the CDR3 is TGTGCCAGCAGAACGGGGGCCCTCCAAGAGACCCAGTACTTC.

The chain recombines TRBV7-3 with TRBJ1-2, with 10 nucleotides matching TRBD1. The CDR3 is 15 amino acids. Unmatched junction bases numbered 11, after V lost 9 bases and J lost 4 bases. Germline V gene lookup returns CDR1 SGHTA and CDR2 FQGTGA. The CDR3 coding sequence is TGTGCCAGTAGTTTCCCGACAGGGGGCAGCTATGGCTACACCTTC. It translates to CASSFPTGGSYGYTF.

With regard to this clonotype: A much larger clone is a single base away; this may be a read error. The J gene is TRBJ1-3, the V gene TRBV10-3, with D unresolved. There are 18 residues in the CDR3. From germline, CDR1 is ENHRY and CDR2 SYGVKD. The ends were cut back, 5 bases at V and 4 bases at J, with 24 bases in the middle. The CDR3 spells CAISYSMARWGPGNTIYF. The CDR3 DNA is TGTGCCATCAGTTACTCGATGGCGCGGTGGGGTCCGGGAAACACCATATATTTT.